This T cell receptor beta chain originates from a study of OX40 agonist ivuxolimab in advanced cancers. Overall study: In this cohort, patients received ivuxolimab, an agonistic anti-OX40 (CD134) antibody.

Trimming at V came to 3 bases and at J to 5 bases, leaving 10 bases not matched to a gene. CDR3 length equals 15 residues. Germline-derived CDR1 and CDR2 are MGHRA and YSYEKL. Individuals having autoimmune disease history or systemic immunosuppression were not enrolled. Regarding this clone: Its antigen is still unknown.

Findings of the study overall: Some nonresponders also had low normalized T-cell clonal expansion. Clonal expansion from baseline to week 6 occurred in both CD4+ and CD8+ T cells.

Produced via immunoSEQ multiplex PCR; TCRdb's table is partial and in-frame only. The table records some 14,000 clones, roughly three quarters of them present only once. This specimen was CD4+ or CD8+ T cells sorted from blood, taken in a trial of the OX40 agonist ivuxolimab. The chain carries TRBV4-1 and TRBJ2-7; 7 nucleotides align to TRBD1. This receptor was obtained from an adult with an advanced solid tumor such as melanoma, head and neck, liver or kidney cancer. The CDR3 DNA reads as TGCGCCAGCAGCCAGGGATTCGGGACAGCCCACGAGCAGTACTTC. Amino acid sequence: CASSQGFGTAHEQYF.